The rows below give T cell receptor beta chains drawn from one sample of a study of cytotoxic CD8 clonotypes in ibrutinib-treated CLL. Data came from immunoSEQ multiplex PCR; TCRdb stores just in-frame clones and leaves some out. There are around 30,000 clones in the sample; 57% occur only once, and 5% to 6% lies in the top ten. The sample in question was PBMCs, obtained before ibrutinib treatment. The receptor source for this set is a human donor with chronic lymphocytic leukemia. Each CDR3 is given with its conserved first and last residue. A D gene is named only where the DNA matches it firmly. Size values are once, few and many counts, or a class for expanded clones, and some rows have none.

d_call: TRBD1
v_call: TRBV5-1
clone_size: few
j_call: TRBJ2-1
cdr3_aa: CASSLFGISGQGALRWGNEQFF
cdr3_nt: TGCGCCAGCAGCTTGTTCGGTATCTCGGGACAGGGGGCCCTGCGGTGGGGCAATGAGCAGTTCTTC

d_call: TRBD2
v_call: TRBV6-6
clone_size: NA
j_call: TRBJ2-7
cdr3_aa: CASGLAVYEQYF
cdr3_nt: TGTGCCAGCGGGCTAGCGGTCTACGAGCAGTACTTC

d_call: TRBD1
v_call: TRBV5-1
clone_size: NA
j_call: TRBJ2-2
cdr3_aa: CASSDPGQGATGELFF
cdr3_nt: TGCGCCAGCAGCGATCCGGGACAGGGGGCCACCGGGGAGCTGTTTTTT

d_call: NA
v_call: TRBV7-3
clone_size: NA
j_call: TRBJ2-3
cdr3_aa: CASSLIGGGTDTQYF
cdr3_nt: TGTGCCAGCAGCTTAATCGGCGGGGGCACAGATACGCAGTATTTT

d_call: TRBD1
v_call: TRBV6-1
clone_size: NA
j_call: TRBJ1-2
cdr3_aa: CASSDQGAGGYTF
cdr3_nt: TGTGCCAGCAGTGACCAGGGGGCTGGTGGCTACACCTTC

d_call: NA
v_call: TRBV2
clone_size: NA
j_call: TRBJ2-5
cdr3_aa: CASSEQGILETQYF
cdr3_nt: TGTGCCAGCAGTGAACAGGGGATTTTAGAGACCCAGTACTTC

d_call: NA
v_call: TRBV27
clone_size: NA
j_call: TRBJ2-7
cdr3_aa: CASSAGWLYEQYF
cdr3_nt: TGTGCCAGCAGTGCCGGGTGGTTATACGAGCAGTACTTC

d_call: TRBD2
v_call: TRBV18
clone_size: few
j_call: TRBJ2-1
cdr3_aa: CASSPPVHTSGRSEQFF
cdr3_nt: TGTGCCAGCTCACCACCGGTGCATACTAGCGGGAGGAGTGAGCAGTTCTTC

d_call: NA
v_call: TRBV4-1
clone_size: NA
j_call: TRBJ2-7
cdr3_aa: CASEGAGEQYF
cdr3_nt: TGCGCCAGCGAGGGAGCTGGTGAGCAGTACTTC

d_call: TRBD1
v_call: TRBV18
clone_size: NA
j_call: TRBJ2-3
cdr3_aa: CASRFAAGGYTDTQYF
cdr3_nt: TGTGCCAGCCGGTTCGCGGCAGGGGGATACACAGATACGCAGTATTTT

d_call: NA
v_call: TRBV27
clone_size: NA
j_call: TRBJ2-3
cdr3_aa: CASSSALARGTQYF
cdr3_nt: TGTGCCAGCAGTTCAGCCCTTGCTCGTGGTACGCAGTATTTT

d_call: NA
v_call: TRBV2
clone_size: NA
j_call: TRBJ1-5
cdr3_aa: CASNSNNQPQHF
cdr3_nt: TGTGCCAGCAACTCGAACAATCAGCCCCAGCATTTT

d_call: NA
v_call: TRBV19
clone_size: NA
j_call: TRBJ2-3
cdr3_aa: CASSIRTFSSADTQYF
cdr3_nt: TGTGCCAGTAGTATAAGGACCTTCTCTTCGGCAGATACGCAGTATTTT

d_call: TRBD1
v_call: TRBV6-1
clone_size: NA
j_call: TRBJ1-2
cdr3_aa: CASSELRDRVFGYTF
cdr3_nt: TGTGCCAGCAGTGAACTCAGGGACAGGGTATTTGGCTACACCTTC

d_call: NA
v_call: TRBV10-3
clone_size: NA
j_call: TRBJ2-1
cdr3_aa: CAISDDGRTDEQFF
cdr3_nt: TGTGCCATCAGTGACGACGGGAGAACTGATGAGCAGTTCTTC

d_call: NA
v_call: TRBV2
clone_size: once
j_call: TRBJ1-1
cdr3_aa: CASSQTRKPGTEAFF
cdr3_nt: TGTGCCAGCAGTCAAACCAGGAAGCCGGGCACTGAAGCTTTCTTT

d_call: TRBD1
v_call: TRBV30
clone_size: NA
j_call: TRBJ1-5
cdr3_aa: CAWSSHRGPGNQPQHF
cdr3_nt: TGTGCCTGGAGTTCTCACAGGGGACCGGGCAATCAGCCCCAGCATTTT

d_call: NA
v_call: TRBV7-2
clone_size: few
j_call: TRBJ2-3
cdr3_aa: CASSSLGVGADTQYF
cdr3_nt: TGTGCCAGCAGCTCGTTGGGGGTGGGTGCAGATACGCAGTATTTT

d_call: NA
v_call: TRBV10-2
clone_size: NA
j_call: TRBJ1-5
cdr3_aa: CASSDARWSGQPQHF
cdr3_nt: TGCGCCAGCAGTGATGCACGGTGGTCCGGTCAGCCCCAGCATTTT

d_call: TRBD1
v_call: TRBV10-3
clone_size: NA
j_call: TRBJ2-2
cdr3_aa: CAISDARGLGGELFF
cdr3_nt: TGTGCCATCAGTGATGCCAGGGGGCTGGGCGGGGAGCTGTTTTTT

d_call: NA
v_call: TRBV18
clone_size: NA
j_call: TRBJ2-5
cdr3_aa: CASSPTRYQETQYF
cdr3_nt: TGTGCCAGCTCACCGACGCGGTACCAAGAGACCCAGTACTTC

d_call: TRBD2
v_call: TRBV6-5
clone_size: few
j_call: TRBJ2-2
cdr3_aa: CASSYSGLALPGELFF
cdr3_nt: TGTGCCAGCAGTTACTCGGGACTAGCCCTTCCCGGGGAGCTGTTTTTT

d_call: NA
v_call: TRBV7-8
clone_size: NA
j_call: TRBJ1-5
cdr3_aa: CASSLARGNQPQHF
cdr3_nt: TGTGCCAGCAGCTTAGCGAGAGGAAATCAGCCCCAGCATTTT

d_call: NA
v_call: TRBV9
clone_size: NA
j_call: TRBJ2-2
cdr3_aa: CASSSKGSAGELFF
cdr3_nt: TGTGCCAGCAGCTCAAAGGGCTCTGCCGGGGAGCTGTTTTTT

d_call: NA
v_call: TRBV5-1
clone_size: NA
j_call: TRBJ1-1
cdr3_aa: CASSGGFLNTEAFF
cdr3_nt: TGCGCCAGCAGCGGGGGCTTCTTGAACACTGAAGCTTTCTTT